The 19 T cell receptor beta chains reported below all come from one sample, sequenced in a study of cytomegalovirus exposure and HLA in healthy donors. The PCR ran on 60 Vbeta and 13 Jbeta primers. Produced via immunoSEQ multiplex PCR; TCRdb's table is partial and in-frame only. This sample has 18,000 or so clones, with roughly 70% found just once. Sequenced material: PBMCs. The receptors derive from a man between 18 and 29 years old in good health and CMV-seronegative.

The genes are TRBV9 and TRBJ2-7; no definite D call. V was clipped by 0 bases and J by 2 bases, with 9 bases between them. This CDR3 contains 14 residues. Germline CDR1 and CDR2: SGDLS and YYNGEE. The CDR3 DNA reads TGTGCCAGCAGCGTAGAAAGAGCTCCCTACGAGCAGTACTTC. Amino acid sequence: CASSVERAPYEQYF.

This clone occurred a few times. The chain joins TRBV4-1 to TRBJ2-2; no firm D call. Germline assignment: CDR1 MGHRA and CDR2 YSYEKL. The CDR3 runs to 15 residues. Deletions cut 0 bases from V and 1 base from J, with 6 bases between. CDR3 amino acids: CASSQERGNTGELFF. DNA of the CDR3: TGCGCCAGCAGCCAAGAGAGAGGGAACACCGGGGAGCTGTTTTTT.

The chain uses TRBV19 and TRBJ2-6, with 7 bases fitting TRBD1. Germline V gene sequence: CDR1 LNHDA, CDR2 SQIVND (reference sequence). There are 14 residues in the CDR3. With V trimmed by 9 bases and J by 0 bases, 2 bases remained unmatched. The CDR3 DNA is TGTGCCAGCTACAGGGGCTCTGGGGCCAACGTCCTGACTTTC. Its protein product is CASYRGSGANVLTF.

This rearrangement joins TRBV12-2 to TRBJ1-1; the D segment call TRBD1 is taken from the table without a DNA check. TRBV12-2 is listed as a pseudogene. The CDR3 sequence is 14 residues long. CDR3 nucleotides: TGTGCGATTAGACACTCCGAAAAGTCCACTGAAGCTTTCTTT. It translates to CAIRHSEKSTEAFF.

V is TRBV13 and J is TRBJ1-1; 7 bases are a match to TRBD1. Per the germline V gene, CDR1 is PRHDT and CDR2 is FYEKMQ (reference sequence). V gave up 5 bases and J gave up 6 bases; unmatched junction bases: 6. The CDR3 sequence is 13 residues long. For the CDR3, the DNA is TGTGCCAGCAGCGCCACAGGGGACGCTGAAGCTTTCTTT. This codes for CASSATGDAEAFF. The entire variable domain, with the rest obtained from reference TRBV13 and TRBJ1-1, is as follows: AAGVIQSPRHLIKEKRETATLKCYPIPRHDTVYWYQQGPGQDPQFLISFYEKMQSDKGSIPDRFSAQQFSDYHSELNMSSLELGDSALYFCASSATGDAEAFFGQGTRLTVV.

As regards this clone: Compared with germline, one end of the junction differs, possibly owing to a read error. The gene calls are TRBV7-7 and TRBJ2-3, with D possibly being TRBD1 (6 bases). There are 14 residues in the CDR3. CDR1 and CDR2 from the germline V gene are SSHAT and FNYEAQ (reference sequence). CDR3 bases: TGTGCTAGCAGCTTAGACGGGACATTAGATACGCAGTATTTT. It translates to CASSLDGTLDTQYF.

In this sample, this clone turned up a few times. The chain has TRBV30 and TRBJ1-1; TRBD1 is a possible D gene (6 bases). The V gene lost 0 bases and the J gene lost 3 bases, with 11 bases spanning the gap. The CDR3 totals 14 residues. Germline CDR1 and CDR2: GTSNPN and SVGIG (reference sequence). The CDR3 DNA reads as TGTGCCTGGAGTGTACTACAGGGAGACACTGAAGCTTTCTTT. Its protein product is CAWSVLQGDTEAFF.

The chain joins TRBV4-3 to TRBJ2-3; TRBD1 aligns across 7 bases. Germline CDR1 reads LGHNA; CDR2 reads YSLEER. The CDR3 extends over 17 amino acids. Unmatched junction bases numbered 8, after V lost 0 bases and J lost 2 bases. Written as DNA, the CDR3 is TGCGCCAGCAGCCAAGATAGACAGGGCCTAAACACAGATACGCAGTATTTT. It yields the protein CASSQDRQGLNTDTQYF.

The chain employs TRBV5-4 and TRBJ1-1, with D hard to call. This CDR3 has 16 residues. CDR1 and CDR2 from the germline V gene are SGHNT and YYREEE (reference sequence). Trimming removed 0 bases from V and 1 base from J, with 13 bases in between. The DNA of the CDR3 is TGTGCCAGCAGCTTGGTGGCAGGAATAACGAACACTGAAGCTTTCTTT. Translated, it gives CASSLVAGITNTEAFF.

The J gene is TRBJ1-1, the V gene TRBV6-5, with D unclear. The V gene's germline CDR1 is MNHEY and CDR2 SVGAGI. The germline V and J ends were trimmed by 4 bases and 5 bases, with 14 bases remaining between them. CDR3 length: 14 amino acids. The CDR3 sequence: CASSFGVVTTEAFF. The CDR3 DNA is TGTGCCAGCAGTTTCGGAGTTGTGACGACTGAAGCTTTCTTT.

V gene TRBV12-5 combines with J gene TRBJ1-1; no firm D call. Germline V gene sequence: CDR1 LGHNT, CDR2 FRNRAP. Between the trimmed V and J ends, which lost 0 bases and 0 bases, there was a span of 11 bases. The CDR3 contains 16 residues. The CDR3 here is CASGLVLHRVNTEAFF. The DNA for the CDR3 is TGTGCTAGTGGTTTGGTACTTCATCGGGTGAACACTGAAGCTTTCTTT.

This clone turned up a few times. The rearrangement joins TRBV25-1 to TRBJ2-2; D is undetermined. The CDR3 spans 13 residues. Germline V gene data show CDR1 as MGHDK and CDR2 as SYGVNS. The germline V and J ends were trimmed by 1 base and 6 bases, with 6 bases remaining between them. The CDR3 DNA reads TGTGCCAGCAGTGAATTTGGGCCCGGGGAGCTGTTTTTT. Translating it yields CASSEFGPGELFF.

The genes are TRBV6-1 and TRBJ2-7, with D tentatively TRBD2 (5 bases). The CDR3 has 14 amino acids. CDR1 is MNHNS and CDR2 is SASEGT in the germline V gene. The germline V and J ends were trimmed by 4 bases and 4 bases, with 14 bases remaining between them. The CDR3 protein is CASSVMDSLYEQYF. The DNA of the CDR3 is TGTGCCAGCAGTGTTATGGACTCGCTATACGAGCAGTACTTC.

V gene TRBV29-1 combines with J gene TRBJ2-3; TRBD1 matches at 7 bases. Germline CDR1 and CDR2: SQVTM and ANQGSEA. This CDR3 has 15 amino acids. J lost 0 bases, V lost 4 bases, and 7 bases had no gene match. CDR3 nucleotides: TGCAGCGTTGTGGGACAGCCAATTAGCACAGATACGCAGTATTTT. Protein: CSVVGQPISTDTQYF.

The chain employs TRBV5-1 and TRBJ1-1; 8 bases align to TRBD1. This CDR3 has 15 residues. Trimming at V came to 4 bases and at J to 1 base, leaving 6 bases not matched to a gene. CDR1 is SGHRS, CDR2 YFSETQ, per germline. The CDR3 bases are TGCGCCAGCAGCAACCGGACAGGGACGAACACTGAAGCTTTCTTT. Its translation is CASSNRTGTNTEAFF.

This clone was observed a handful of times. The chain joins TRBV4-1 to TRBJ1-5; D unclear. The ends were cut back, 1 base at V and 8 bases at J, with 6 bases in the middle. Germline assignment: CDR1 MGHRA and CDR2 YSYEKL. This CDR3 has 12 residues. CDR3 coding DNA: TGCGCCAGCAGCCAAGGGGGAGAGCCCCAGCATTTT. Translating gives CASSQGGEPQHF.

The V and J genes are TRBV7-9 and TRBJ2-1; TRBD2 matches 12 bases. Trimming took 5 bases from V and 2 from J; bases not matched to a gene: 4. Looked up from germline, CDR1 is SEHNR and CDR2 is FQNEAQ (reference sequence). CDR3 length equals 16 residues. This chain's CDR3 is CASSPSGGEPYNEQFF. DNA for the CDR3: TGTGCCAGCAGCCCTAGCGGGGGGGAACCCTACAATGAGCAGTTCTTC.

V is TRBV6-5 and J is TRBJ1-2; 9 positions match TRBD1. Per the germline V gene, CDR1 is MNHEY and CDR2 is SVGAGI. The CDR3 has 14 residues. V shed 10 bases, J shed 2 bases, and the junction held 8 bases outside the gene matches. The CDR3 DNA is TGTGCCACTGGGACAGGGAATGTCAACTATGGCTACACCTTC. Its protein is CATGTGNVNYGYTF.

The chain links TRBV30 to TRBJ1-1; tentative D call: TRBD1 (5 bases). CDR3 length: 11 amino acids. V shed 2 bases and J shed 8 bases, with 9 bases lying between them. From germline, CDR1 is GTSNPN and CDR2 SVGIG (reference sequence). CDR3 in amino acids: CAWSQGSEAFF. The CDR3 DNA reads TGTGCCTGGAGTCAGGGCAGCGAAGCTTTCTTT. The full variable domain, its missing parts supplied by reference TRBV30 and TRBJ1-1, is SQTIHQWPATLVQPVGSPLSLECTVEGTSNPNLYWYRQAAGRGLQLLFYSVGIGQISSEVPQNLSASRPQDRQFILSSKKLLLSDSGFYLCAWSQGSEAFFGQGTRLTVV.